One sample yielded the 30 T cell receptor beta chains listed below, sequenced in a study of CD4 T cells in relation to SARS-CoV-2 and coronaviruses. Before the COVID-19 pandemic, during about 2011-2019, CD4+ T cells were taken from unexposed donors. CD4+ T cells were isolated from the cells after 10 days of culture. Which antigens these TCRs recognize remains unknown. Measured with immunoSEQ multiplex PCR; TCRdb has only the in-frame clones, and not every one. The sample lists more than 15,000 clones, almost 80% occurring once. The material sequenced was CD4+ T cells from PBMCs, cultured in vitro. The origin of the receptors is a human donor in good health.

The rearrangement joins TRBV2 to TRBJ2-1; D possibly corresponds to TRBD2 (5 bases). With 3 bases removed from V and 2 bases from J, the gap between germline ends came to 11 bases. This CDR3 has 15 amino acids. Germline values: CDR1 SNHLY, CDR2 FYNNEI. The CDR3 reads CASSETSGPYNEQFF. DNA for the CDR3: TGTGCCAGCAGTGAGACAAGCGGTCCCTACAATGAGCAGTTCTTC.

CDR3 region: CASSFRTGGYTF. The CDR3 region has the DNA TGTGCCAGCAGCTTCCGGACAGGAGGCTACACCTTC. V gene TRBV5-4 combines with J gene TRBJ1-2; TRBD1 matches at 7 bases. V was clipped by 2 bases and J by 8 bases; unmatched bases: 3. This CDR3 is built from 12 residues. Germline CDR1 is SGHNT and CDR2 is YYREEE (reference sequence).

The rearrangement links TRBV10-3 to TRBJ1-1; 7 nucleotides line up with TRBD1. The CDR3 loop spans 13 amino acids. The junction had 1 base not matched to a gene; V was cut back by 6 bases and J by 0 bases. CDR1 is ENHRY and CDR2 is SYGVKD in the germline V gene. Written as DNA, the CDR3 is TGTGCCATCAGGACAGGGTTGAACACTGAAGCTTTCTTT. Its protein is CAIRTGLNTEAFF.

The J gene is TRBJ1-4, the V gene TRBV19; D is undetermined. Trimming took 3 bases from V and 0 from J, leaving 11 bases between them. The germline V gene has CDR1 LNHDA and CDR2 SQIVND (reference sequence). The CDR3 is made up of 16 amino acids. CDR3 DNA sequence: TGTGCCAGTAGTATGTTATTTCGGGCAACTAATGAAAAACTGTTTTTT. Translation gives CASSMLFRATNEKLFF. The entire variable domain, with the rest obtained from reference TRBV19 and TRBJ1-4, is as follows: DGGITQSPKYLFRKEGQNVTLSCEQNLNHDAMYWYRQDPGQGLRLIYYSQIVNDFQKGDIAEGYSVSREKKESFPLTVTSAQKNPTAFYLCASSMLFRATNEKLFFGSGTQLSVL.

The chain uses TRBV25-1 and TRBJ1-1, with a tentative D call TRBD1 (6 bases). There are 14 residues in the CDR3. Between the trimmed V and J ends, which lost 5 bases and 5 bases, there was a span of 15 bases. Germline-derived CDR1 and CDR2 are MGHDK and SYGVNS. The CDR3 is CASSNTGRATEAFF. CDR3 nucleotides: TGTGCCAGCAGTAATACAGGGAGGGCGACTGAAGCTTTCTTT. Full variable domain (missing parts from reference TRBV25-1 and TRBJ1-1): EADIYQTPRYLVIGTGKKITLECSQTMGHDKMYWYQQDPGMELHLIHYSYGVNSTEKGDLSSESTVSRIRTEHFPLTLESARPSHTSQYLCASSNTGRATEAFFGQGTRLTVV.

The rearrangement links TRBV18 to TRBJ1-1; unclear D gene. V lost 3 bases and J 11 bases, leaving 16 bases between the germline ends. The V gene's germline CDR1 is KGHSH and CDR2 LQKENI. This CDR3 has 13 amino acids. The CDR3 region is CASSPDQTRSAFF. As DNA, the CDR3 is TGTGCCAGCTCACCGGATCAAACAAGGTCGGCTTTCTTT.

The chain couples TRBV7-8 to TRBJ2-7; 12 bases map to TRBD1. The germline V gene has CDR1 SGHVS and CDR2 FQNEAQ. This CDR3 is 15 amino acids long. V dropped 3 bases and J dropped 5; count of bases not matched to a gene: 5. This CDR3 is CASSFSGTGGDEQYF. Here the CDR3 DNA reads TGTGCCAGCAGCTTCTCCGGGACAGGGGGCGACGAGCAGTACTTC.

V usage is TRBV12-3 or TRBV12-4 and J usage is TRBJ2-1, with D perhaps assigned TRBD1 or TRBD2 (5 bases each). V dropped 2 bases and J dropped 9 bases, with 8 bases sitting between them. The CDR3 is made up of 12 amino acids. The CDR3 DNA reads as TGTGCCAGCAGTTTACAGGGACGTGAGCAGTTCTTC. Encoded protein: CASSLQGREQFF.

This clone was found a few times. The rearrangement joins TRBV6-5 to TRBJ1-3; D call uncertain. Germline assignment: CDR1 MNHEY and CDR2 SVGAGI. The CDR3 extends over 15 amino acids. The V and J ends lost 0 bases and 4 bases respectively, with 10 bases between them. For the CDR3, the DNA is TGTGCCAGCAGTTACTCGAAGGCAGCCGGAAACACCATATATTTT. It codes for CASSYSKAAGNTIYF.

The chain couples TRBV6-5 to TRBJ2-1; a possible D gene is TRBD2 (6 bases). This CDR3 comprises 15 residues. V was clipped by 0 bases and J by 12 bases, with 18 bases between them. The V gene's germline CDR1 is MNHEY and CDR2 SVGAGI. This chain's CDR3 is CASSYSSSSAVLQFF. The CDR3 DNA follows: TGTGCCAGCAGTTACTCGAGCTCTAGCGCCGTCTTGCAGTTCTTC.

This chain joins TRBV19 and TRBJ2-6, with D uncertain. With 3 bases removed from V and 0 bases from J, the gap between germline ends came to 9 bases. Looked up from germline, CDR1 is LNHDA and CDR2 is SQIVND (reference sequence). The CDR3 loop spans 16 amino acids. CDR3 coding DNA: TGTGCCAGTAGTATGCACGGCATCTCTGGGGCCAACGTCCTGACTTTC. Protein product: CASSMHGISGANVLTF. Combining the CDR3 with reference TRBV19 and TRBJ2-6 gives the whole variable domain DGGITQSPKYLFRKEGQNVTLSCEQNLNHDAMYWYRQDPGQGLRLIYYSQIVNDFQKGDIAEGYSVSREKKESFPLTVTSAQKNPTAFYLCASSMHGISGANVLTFGAGSRLTVL.

The V and J genes are TRBV28 and TRBJ1-1, with D uncertain. Looked up from germline, CDR1 is MDHEN and CDR2 is SYDVKM. Trimming took 10 bases from V and 8 from J, leaving 17 bases between them. The CDR3 loop spans 12 amino acids. CDR3 sequence reads: CATWGWPQEAFF. CDR3 bases: TGTGCCACCTGGGGATGGCCCCAAGAAGCTTTCTTT.

This chain links TRBV29-1 with TRBJ2-3; D is unresolved. This CDR3 spans 15 amino acids. The V and J ends lost 3 bases and 0 bases respectively, with 13 bases between them. Germline-derived CDR1 and CDR2 are SQVTM and ANQGSEA. CDR3 nucleotides: TGCAGCGTTGATCGCCAGCTCTCTAGCACAGATACGCAGTATTTT. Its protein product is CSVDRQLSSTDTQYF.

This chain joins TRBV21-1 and TRBJ2-5; the table gives TRBD2 as D, unverified against the DNA. TRBV21-1 is marked as a pseudogene. The CDR3 covers 18 residues. Here the CDR3 reads CASRRFGTSGRRQETQYF. DNA for the CDR3: TGTGCCAGCAGGAGGTTCGGGACTAGCGGGAGGCGTCAAGAGACCCAGTACTTC.

The V gene is TRBV30, the J gene TRBJ2-2, with TRBD1 identical over 10 bases. The V gene's germline CDR1 is GTSNPN and CDR2 SVGIG (reference sequence). Unmatched junction bases numbered 9, after V lost 3 bases and J lost 5 bases. The CDR3 is 16 amino acids. The DNA for the CDR3 is TGTGCCTGGAGGGGACTACCGGGACAGGGGACCGGGGAGCTGTTTTTT. Its translation: CAWRGLPGQGTGELFF.

This chain uses TRBV10-1 with TRBJ2-1; 10 nucleotides line up with TRBD1. From germline, CDR1 is WNHNN and CDR2 SYGVQD (reference sequence). V lost 4 bases to trimming and J lost 9 bases; unmatched junction nucleotides: 12. This CDR3 has 16 residues. CDR3 in amino acids: CASSGDRGRILAEQFF. CDR3 bases: TGCGCCAGCAGTGGAGACAGGGGGCGAATTTTGGCTGAGCAGTTCTTC.

The V and J genes are TRBV5-8 and TRBJ1-1; no firm D call. There are 15 residues in the CDR3. V dropped 0 bases and J dropped 2 bases, with 11 bases sitting between them. Germline V gene sequence: CDR1 SGHTS, CDR2 YDEGEE. CDR3 DNA: TGTGCCAGCAGCTTGGGGTACCCATCAAACACTGAAGCTTTCTTT. This sequence encodes CASSLGYPSNTEAFF. The entire variable domain, with the rest obtained from reference TRBV5-8 and TRBJ1-1, is as follows: EAGVTQSPTHLIKTRGQQATLRCSPISGHTSVYWYQQALGLGLQFLLWYDEGEERNRGNFPPRFSGRQFPNYSSELNVNALELEDSALYLCASSLGYPSNTEAFFGQGTRLTVV.

In its sample, this clone is medium-sized. CDR3 in DNA: TGTGCCAGCAGCCCCCGGACAGGCACAGATACGCAGTATTTT. Encoded protein: CASSPRTGTDTQYF. This sequence joins TRBV3-1 (or the pseudogene TRBV3-2) and TRBJ2-3; a possible D gene is TRBD1 (6 bases). CDR1 is LGHDT and CDR2 is YNNKEL in the germline V gene (reference sequence). V lost 4 bases, J lost 1 base, and 9 bases lay in between. The CDR3 sequence is 14 residues long.

The rearrangement links TRBV5-1 to TRBJ2-3, with a possible D match to TRBD1 (5 bases). CDR1 is SGHRS and CDR2 is YFSETQ in the germline V gene. V lost 5 bases and J lost 0, with 13 bases in between. This CDR3 contains 15 residues. CDR3 residues: CASSPTDDSTDTQYF. Here the CDR3 DNA reads TGCGCCAGCAGTCCGACAGACGATAGCACAGATACGCAGTATTTT.

V and J are TRBV28 and TRBJ2-1; 9 bases are shared with TRBD1. Germline CDR1 is MDHEN and CDR2 is SYDVKM. The CDR3 contains 15 residues. The J segment lost 8 bases and the V segment lost 3 bases, leaving 8 bases of the junction unmatched. This CDR3 reads CASSFLDRGIDEQFF. The CDR3 nucleotides read TGTGCCAGCAGTTTCCTGGACAGGGGTATCGATGAGCAGTTCTTC.

The CDR3 DNA is TGTGCCAGCAGCCATGGATCCGGTTACGAAAAACTGTTTTTT. The encoded protein is CASSHGSGYEKLFF. The genes are TRBV14 and TRBJ1-4, with D unresolved. Germline CDR1 reads SGHDN; CDR2 reads FVKESK. Deletions cut 3 bases from V and 8 bases from J, with 13 bases between. This CDR3 spans 14 amino acids.

This chain connects TRBV25-1 to TRBJ2-2; D is possibly TRBD2 (6 bases). V was trimmed by 0 bases and J by 3 bases, leaving 11 bases between them. This CDR3 has 16 amino acids. From germline, CDR1 is MGHDK and CDR2 SYGVNS. As DNA, the CDR3 is TGTGCCAGCAGTGAATACCGGGGGACTGACACCGGGGAGCTGTTTTTT. Its translation: CASSEYRGTDTGELFF. Filled out from reference TRBV25-1 and TRBJ2-2, the complete variable domain reads EADIYQTPRYLVIGTGKKITLECSQTMGHDKMYWYQQDPGMELHLIHYSYGVNSTEKGDLSSESTVSRIRTEHFPLTLESARPSHTSQYLCASSEYRGTDTGELFFGEGSRLTVL.

V usage is TRBV5-1 and J usage is TRBJ2-5, with a weak D call TRBD2 (6 bases). The germline gives CDR1 SGHRS, CDR2 YFSETQ. Trimming stripped 3 bases from V and 5 bases from J, with 11 bases between. This CDR3 contains 13 residues. For the CDR3, the DNA is TGCGCCAGCAGCTCGGAGGGCCGGGAGACCCAGTACTTC. Protein: CASSSEGRETQYF. Using reference TRBV5-1 and TRBJ2-5 for the parts outside the CDR3, the full variable domain is KAGVTQTPRYLIKTRGQQVTLSCSPISGHRSVSWYQQTPGQGLQFLFEYFSETQRNKGNFPGRFSGRQFSNSRSEMNVSTLELGDSALYLCASSSEGRETQYFGPGTRLLVL.

V and J are TRBV2 and TRBJ2-2; D perhaps matches TRBD2 (5 bases). CDR3 size: 13 residues. CDR1 is SNHLY and CDR2 is FYNNEI in the germline V gene. V was pared by 4 bases and J by 6 bases, with 9 bases between. The CDR3 spells CASSVRGAGELFF. For the CDR3, the DNA is TGTGCCAGCAGTGTACGGGGAGCCGGGGAGCTGTTTTTT. Drawing the rest from reference TRBV2 and TRBJ2-2, the complete variable domain is EPEVTQTPSHQVTQMGQEVILRCVPISNHLYFYWYRQILGQKVEFLVSFYNNEISEKSEIFDDQFSVERPDGSNFTLKIRSTKLEDSAMYFCASSVRGAGELFFGEGSRLTVL.

This rearrangement joins TRBV24-1 to TRBJ1-1; 7 bases line up with TRBD1. V lost 4 bases to trimming and J lost 5 bases; unmatched junction nucleotides: 3. CDR3 size: 13 residues. The germline CDR1 and CDR2 sequences are KGHDR and SFDVKD. The CDR3 loop is CATSEGGETEAFF. The CDR3 DNA reads TGTGCCACCAGTGAAGGGGGCGAAACTGAAGCTTTCTTT.

This clone is a singleton in its sample. The CDR3 DNA reads TGTGCCAGCAGCGCAATTAGCGGGAGGGTCTACACCGGGGAGCTGTTTTTT. Translation: CASSAISGRVYTGELFF. The chain uses TRBV2 and TRBJ2-2, with 11 bases identical to TRBD2. This CDR3 region has 17 residues. CDR1 and CDR2 from the germline V gene are SNHLY and FYNNEI. With 6 bases clipped from V and 3 bases from J, the junction kept 9 bases outside the gene matches.

The chain is built from TRBV19 and TRBJ2-7; 8 bases match TRBD2. V trimming: 5 bases; J trimming: 5 bases; junction bases outside the gene matches: 11. CDR3 length: 15 residues. The germline V gene encodes CDR1 LNHDA and CDR2 SQIVND (reference sequence). The CDR3 coding sequence is TGTGCCAGTAGTCTTACGGGACTAGGATTTGACGAGCAGTACTTC. Encoded protein: CASSLTGLGFDEQYF.

This clone was picked up a small number of times. The chain combines TRBV7-9 with TRBJ2-4; D might be TRBD1 or TRBD2, each matching 5 bases. CDR3 size: 16 residues. With 1 base removed from V and 1 base from J, the gap between germline ends came to 11 bases. CDR1 is SEHNR, CDR2 FQNEAQ, per germline (reference sequence). The CDR3 coding sequence is TGTGCCAGCAGCTTAGGAGGGGAAGGCGCCAAAAACATTCAGTACTTC. This encodes CASSLGGEGAKNIQYF.

V usage is TRBV7-9 and J usage is TRBJ2-1; no clear D. V was clipped by 2 bases and J by 8 bases, with 7 bases between them. This CDR3 contains 12 residues. The V gene's germline CDR1 is SEHNR and CDR2 FQNEAQ (reference sequence). The CDR3 DNA reads as TGTGCCAGCAGCTTAAATTTCCATGAGCAGTTCTTC. It yields the protein CASSLNFHEQFF.

V is TRBV6-6 and J is TRBJ2-7; D gene uncertain. V lost 2 bases and J lost 6, with 11 bases in between. The CDR3 runs to 13 residues. Germline CDR1 is MNHNY and CDR2 is SVGAGI (reference sequence). The CDR3 region is CASSYDPASEQYF. The CDR3 DNA follows: TGTGCCAGCAGTTACGACCCCGCCAGCGAGCAGTACTTC.